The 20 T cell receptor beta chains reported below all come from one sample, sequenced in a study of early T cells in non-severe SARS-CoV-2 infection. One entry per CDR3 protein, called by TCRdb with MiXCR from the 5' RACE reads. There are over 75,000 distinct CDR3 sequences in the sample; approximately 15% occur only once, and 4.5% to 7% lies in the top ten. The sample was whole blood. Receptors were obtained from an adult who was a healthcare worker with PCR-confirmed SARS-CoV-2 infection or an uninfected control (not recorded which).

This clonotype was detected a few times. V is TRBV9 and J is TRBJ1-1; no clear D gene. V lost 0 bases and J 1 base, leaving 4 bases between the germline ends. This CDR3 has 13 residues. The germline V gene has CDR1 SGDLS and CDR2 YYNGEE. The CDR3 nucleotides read TGTGCCAGCAGCGTAGATTGGAACACTGAAGCTTTCTTT. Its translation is CASSVDWNTEAFF.

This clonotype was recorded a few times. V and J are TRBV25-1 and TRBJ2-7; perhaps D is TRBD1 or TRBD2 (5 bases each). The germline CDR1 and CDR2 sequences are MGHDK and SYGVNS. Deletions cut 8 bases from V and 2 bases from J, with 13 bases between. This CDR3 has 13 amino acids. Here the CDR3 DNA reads TGTGCCAGCGGGGACCGAGGTACCTACGAGCAGTACTTC. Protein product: CASGDRGTYEQYF.

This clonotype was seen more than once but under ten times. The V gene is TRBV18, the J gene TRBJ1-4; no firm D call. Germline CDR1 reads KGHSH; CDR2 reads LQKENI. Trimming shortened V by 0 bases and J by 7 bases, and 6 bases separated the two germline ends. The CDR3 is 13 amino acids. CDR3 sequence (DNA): TGTGCCAGCTCACCACCAGGGAGTGAAAAACTGTTTTTT. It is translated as CASSPPGSEKLFF.

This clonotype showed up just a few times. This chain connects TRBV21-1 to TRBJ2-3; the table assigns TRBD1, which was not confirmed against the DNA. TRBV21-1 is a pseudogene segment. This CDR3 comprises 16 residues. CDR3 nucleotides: TGTGCCAGCAGCTCTCGAGGGACGGGCTCGCCAGATACGCAGTATTTT. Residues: CASSSRGTGSPDTQYF.

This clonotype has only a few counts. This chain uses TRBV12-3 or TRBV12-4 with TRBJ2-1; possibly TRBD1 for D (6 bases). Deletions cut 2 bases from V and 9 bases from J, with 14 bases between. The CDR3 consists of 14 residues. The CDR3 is CASSLQGRGSEQFF. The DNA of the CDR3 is TGTGCCAGCAGTTTACAGGGCAGGGGATCTGAGCAGTTCTTC.

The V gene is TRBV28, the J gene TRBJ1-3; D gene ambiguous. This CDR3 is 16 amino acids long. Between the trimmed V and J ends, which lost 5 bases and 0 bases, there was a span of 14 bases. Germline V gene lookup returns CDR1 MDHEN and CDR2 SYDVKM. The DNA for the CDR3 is TGTGCCAGCAGTCCTCATCCGGGATACTCTGGAAACACCATATATTTT. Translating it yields CASSPHPGYSGNTIYF. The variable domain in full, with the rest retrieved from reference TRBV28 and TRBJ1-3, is DVKVTQSSRYLVKRTGEKVFLECVQDMDHENMFWYRQDPGLGLRLIYFSYDVKMKEKGDIPEGYSVSREKKERFSLILESASTNQTSMYLCASSPHPGYSGNTIYFGEGSWLTVV.

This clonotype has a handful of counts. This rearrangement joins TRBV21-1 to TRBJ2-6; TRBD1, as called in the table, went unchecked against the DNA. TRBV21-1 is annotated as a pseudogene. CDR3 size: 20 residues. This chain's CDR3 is CASSKGGRDRFPSGANVLTF. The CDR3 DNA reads TGTGCCAGCAGCAAAGGAGGGCGGGACCGGTTCCCCTCTGGGGCCAACGTCCTGACTTTC.

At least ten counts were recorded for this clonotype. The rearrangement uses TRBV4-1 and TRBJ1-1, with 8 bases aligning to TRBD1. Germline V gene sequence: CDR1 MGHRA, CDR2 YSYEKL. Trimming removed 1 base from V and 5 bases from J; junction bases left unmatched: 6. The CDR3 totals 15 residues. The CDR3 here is CASSQARTGRTEAFF. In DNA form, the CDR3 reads TGCGCCAGCAGCCAAGCAAGGACAGGGCGAACTGAAGCTTTCTTT.

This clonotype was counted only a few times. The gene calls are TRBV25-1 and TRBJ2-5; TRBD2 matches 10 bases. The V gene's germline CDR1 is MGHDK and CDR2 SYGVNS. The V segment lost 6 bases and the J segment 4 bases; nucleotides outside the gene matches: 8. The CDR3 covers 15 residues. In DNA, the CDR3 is TGTGCCAGCAGAGCTAGCGGGAGAGGTAGAGAGACCCAGTACTTC. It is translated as CASRASGRGRETQYF.

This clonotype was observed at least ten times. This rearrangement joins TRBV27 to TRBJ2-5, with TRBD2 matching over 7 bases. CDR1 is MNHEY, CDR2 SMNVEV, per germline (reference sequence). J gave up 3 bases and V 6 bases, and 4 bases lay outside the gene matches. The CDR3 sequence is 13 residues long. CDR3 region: CASRGLPEETQYF. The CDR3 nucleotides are TGTGCCAGCAGGGGACTACCCGAAGAGACCCAGTACTTC.

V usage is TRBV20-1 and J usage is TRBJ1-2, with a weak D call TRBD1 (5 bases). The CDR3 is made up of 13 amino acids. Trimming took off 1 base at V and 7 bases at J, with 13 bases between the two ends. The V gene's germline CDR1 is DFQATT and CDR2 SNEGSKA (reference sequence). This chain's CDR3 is CSARATARSGYTF. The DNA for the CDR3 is TGCAGTGCTAGAGCGACAGCCCGGTCTGGCTACACCTTC.

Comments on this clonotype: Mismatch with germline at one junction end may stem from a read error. The CDR3 protein is CPSSPDGATDTQYF. In DNA, the CDR3 is TGTCCCAGCAGCCCCGACGGGGCCACAGATACGCAGTATTTT. The chain employs TRBV9 and TRBJ2-3; D may match TRBD1 or TRBD2 (5 bases each). CDR1 is SGDLS, CDR2 YYNGEE, per germline. The CDR3 spans 14 residues.

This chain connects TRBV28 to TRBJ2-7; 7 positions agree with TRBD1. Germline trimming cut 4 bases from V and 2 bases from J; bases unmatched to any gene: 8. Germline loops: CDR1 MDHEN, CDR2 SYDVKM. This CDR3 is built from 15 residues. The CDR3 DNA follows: TGTGCCAGCAGTTCCCTCCACGGGACAGCCTACGAGCAGTACTTC. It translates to CASSSLHGTAYEQYF.

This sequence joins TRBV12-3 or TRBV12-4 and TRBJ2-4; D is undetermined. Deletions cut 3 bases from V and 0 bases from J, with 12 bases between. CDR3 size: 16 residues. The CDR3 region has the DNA TGTGCCAGCAGTTTGCTGCTGCCGCTAGCCAAAAACATTCAGTACTTC. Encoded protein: CASSLLLPLAKNIQYF.

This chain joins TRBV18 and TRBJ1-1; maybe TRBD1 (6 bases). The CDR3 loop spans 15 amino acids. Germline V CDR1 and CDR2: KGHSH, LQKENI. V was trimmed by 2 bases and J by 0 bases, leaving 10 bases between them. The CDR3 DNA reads TGTGCCAGCTCACCATCGGGGGCCTTGAACACTGAAGCTTTCTTT. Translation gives CASSPSGALNTEAFF.

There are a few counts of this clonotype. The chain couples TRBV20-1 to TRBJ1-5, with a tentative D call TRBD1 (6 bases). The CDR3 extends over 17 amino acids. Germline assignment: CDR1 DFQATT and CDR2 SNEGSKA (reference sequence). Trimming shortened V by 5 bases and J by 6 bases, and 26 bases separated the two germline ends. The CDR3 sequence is CSASPERGMEFSQPQHF. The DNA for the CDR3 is TGCAGTGCTTCACCCGAGAGGGGGATGGAATTCAGTCAGCCCCAGCATTTT.

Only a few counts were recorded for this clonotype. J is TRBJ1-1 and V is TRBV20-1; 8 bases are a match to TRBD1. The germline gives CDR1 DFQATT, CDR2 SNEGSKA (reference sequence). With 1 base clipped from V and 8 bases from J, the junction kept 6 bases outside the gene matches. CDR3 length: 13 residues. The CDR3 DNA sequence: TGCAGTGCTAGAGTGGGGACAGGTTTGGAAGCTTTCTTT. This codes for CSARVGTGLEAFF.

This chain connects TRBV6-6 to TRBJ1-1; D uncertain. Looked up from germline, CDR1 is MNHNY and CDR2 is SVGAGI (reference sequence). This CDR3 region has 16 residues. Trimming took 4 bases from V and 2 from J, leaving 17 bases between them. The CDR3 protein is CASSFLRGRSNTEAFF. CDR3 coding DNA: TGTGCCAGCAGTTTCCTCCGCGGACGGTCCAACACTGAAGCTTTCTTT.

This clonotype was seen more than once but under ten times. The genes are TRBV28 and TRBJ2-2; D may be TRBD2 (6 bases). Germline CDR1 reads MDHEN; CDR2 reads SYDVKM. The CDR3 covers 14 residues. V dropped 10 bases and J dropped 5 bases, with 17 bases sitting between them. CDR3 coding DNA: TGTGCCATCCCCCAGCGGGTAGGAACCGGGGAGCTGTTTTTT. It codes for CAIPQRVGTGELFF.

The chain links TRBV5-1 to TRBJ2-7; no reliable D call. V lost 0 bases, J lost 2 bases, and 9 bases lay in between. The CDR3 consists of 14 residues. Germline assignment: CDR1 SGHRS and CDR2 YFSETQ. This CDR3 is CASSLARETYEQYF. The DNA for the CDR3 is TGCGCCAGCAGCTTGGCCCGCGAAACCTACGAGCAGTACTTC.